The 8 T cell receptor beta chains below all came from one sample that was sequenced in a study of CD8+ T cells in alopecia areata. As for treatment: oral pan-JAK inhibitor, 5-10 mg twice daily. Extracted RNA was reverse transcribed, and the resulting cDNA served as sequencing template. Only in-frame clones appear in the TCRdb table, and some are missing; sequencing was by immunoSEQ multiplex PCR. This table holds hundreds of thousands of clones, 50% to 75% found once. Sequencing used CD4+ T cells sorted from blood, obtained at roughly week 53, from a patient treated with tofacitinib. These TCRs come from a human donor with alopecia areata.

This chain joins TRBV6-6 and TRBJ1-1; D uncertain. The CDR3 extends over 12 amino acids. V was clipped by 7 bases and J by 5 bases, with 11 bases between them. Looked up from germline, CDR1 is MNHNY and CDR2 is SVGAGI (reference sequence). In DNA, the CDR3 is TGTGCCAGCACTGGGTGGGGAACTGAAGCTTTCTTT. It translates to CASTGWGTEAFF.

This clone has more than one count but fewer than ten. The gene calls are TRBV4-1 and TRBJ1-1; D may be TRBD1 (5 bases). Germline-derived CDR1 and CDR2 are MGHRA and YSYEKL. CDR3 length: 17 amino acids. Trimming cost V 4 bases and J 3 bases, with 21 bases left between them. CDR3 sequence reads: CASSLGEPGRPYTEAFF. CDR3 DNA: TGCGCCAGCAGCCTAGGCGAGCCAGGGCGTCCTTACACTGAAGCTTTCTTT.

In its sample, this clone was seen a few times. This chain uses TRBV11-2 with TRBJ1-2; D gene uncertain. V was clipped by 5 bases and J by 8 bases, with 12 bases between them. This CDR3 spans 12 amino acids. Germline V gene sequence: CDR1 SGHAT, CDR2 FQNNGV. CDR3 DNA sequence: TGTGCCAGCAGCCAAGACCGGGAGGGCTACACCTTC. Encoded protein: CASSQDREGYTF.

The chain carries TRBV25-1 and TRBJ1-1; D is undetermined. Trimming stripped 6 bases from V and 2 bases from J, with 4 bases between. Germline V gene data show CDR1 as MGHDK and CDR2 as SYGVNS. The CDR3 is made up of 11 amino acids. CDR3 residues: CASSPNTEAFF. In DNA, the CDR3 is TGTGCCAGCAGCCCTAACACTGAAGCTTTCTTT.

As concerns this clone: One end of the junction varies from germline; a read error may be responsible. V gene TRBV29-1 combines with J gene TRBJ2-3; D gene unclear. This CDR3 is built from 13 residues. In germline, CDR1 is SQVTM, CDR2 ANQGSEA. The CDR3 region has the DNA TGCAGCGTCGAAGGCGCTATCACAGATACGCAGTATTTT. Amino acids: CSVEGAITDTQYF.

This clone was counted only a few times. The gene calls are TRBV7-6 and TRBJ2-1, with 10 bases that match TRBD1. In germline, CDR1 is SGHVS, CDR2 FNYEAQ. Unmatched junction bases numbered 2, after V lost 5 bases and J lost 4 bases. The CDR3 has 14 residues. The CDR3 region has the DNA TGTGCCAGCAGCAGACAGGGGGCATACAATGAGCAGTTCTTC. Its translation: CASSRQGAYNEQFF.

The V gene is TRBV30, the J gene TRBJ2-2; TRBD1 is a possible D gene (5 bases). This CDR3 comprises 10 residues. The V end lost 8 bases, the J end lost 9 bases, and 10 bases lay between the germline ends. Germline-derived CDR1 and CDR2 are GTSNPN and SVGIG (reference sequence). For the CDR3, the DNA is TGTGCCCGAGGACATCGGGAGCTGTTTTTT. This gives the protein CARGHRELFF.

The chain is built from TRBV6-5 and TRBJ2-7; TRBD1 is a possible D gene (6 bases). This CDR3 has 11 amino acids. CDR1 MNHEY and CDR2 SVGAGI come from the germline V gene. Trimming removed 10 bases at V and 4 bases at J, with 11 bases between. CDR3 sequence: CATRGAYEQYF. CDR3 DNA: TGTGCCACCAGGGGCGCGTACGAGCAGTACTTC.